This T cell receptor (beta chain) was found in a study of Ad26.COV2.S vaccination and SARS-CoV-2 variants. The treatment is: roughly 18 received Ad26.COV2.S at low or high dose, single or two shots; roughly five received placebo; per-sample allocation not given. Vaccine and placebo recipients were sampled on day 63 after the first injection. Measured with immunoSEQ multiplex PCR; TCRdb has only the in-frame clones, and not every one. Of hundreds of thousands of clones listed, roughly 90% are singletons. CDR1 MNHEY and CDR2 SVGAGI come from the germline V gene. V lost 6 bases, J lost 2 bases, and 11 bases lay in between. The CDR3 extends over 14 amino acids.

The rearrangement uses TRBV6-5 and TRBJ1-5; D gene uncertain. The sequence came from a person aged 18 to 59 who received the Ad26.COV2.S COVID-19 vaccine or a placebo. The specimen comprised peripheral blood, sampled in a trial of Ad26.COV2.S vaccine versus placebo. CDR3 nucleotide sequence: TGTGCCAGCAGCCCCGATCTGGGCAATCAGCCCCAGCATTTT. This gives the protein CASSPDLGNQPQHF.